These T cell receptor beta chains were read from a single sample in a study of early T cells in non-severe SARS-CoV-2 infection. MiXCR was run by TCRdb on the 5' RACE reads, yielding one entry per CDR3 protein. The table has approximately 66,000 distinct CDR3 sequences, under 15% seen once. Sequences were obtained from whole blood. The source is an adult who was a healthcare worker with PCR-confirmed SARS-CoV-2 infection or an uninfected control (not recorded which). CDR3s include the opening cysteine and the closing phenylalanine or tryptophan.

V	J	CDR3
TRBV6-6	TRBJ1-1	CASSYGLGGHTEAFF
TRBV14	TRBJ2-1	CASSLPGQGRSEQFF
TRBV5-6	TRBJ1-1	CASSLDRRGTEAFF
TRBV19	TRBJ1-1	CASSTSMNTEAFF
TRBV6-2/TRBV6-3	TRBJ2-1	CASSYGASGSNEQFF
TRBV27	TRBJ2-7	CASSLSSQSYEQYF
TRBV20-1	TRBJ2-1	CSAGLSMGNEQFF
TRBV6-5	TRBJ2-2	CASRVHGNTGELFF
TRBV4-3	TRBJ1-4	CASSQRGLTNEKLFF
TRBV9	TRBJ2-1	CASSVGQVKNNEQFF
TRBV12-3/TRBV12-4	TRBJ1-4	CASRFSLDNEKLFF
TRBV28	TRBJ2-7	CASSSPAGVPYEQYF
TRBV5-1	TRBJ2-5	CASSGNSYQETQYF
TRBV4-2	TRBJ2-5	CASSQGEGNQETQYF
TRBV18	TRBJ2-3	CASSPTSPQSGDTQYF
TRBV7-3	TRBJ2-3	CASSPGQGSDTQYF
TRBV19	TRBJ2-2	CASSSGTSGPNTGELFF
TRBV10-2	TRBJ1-6	CASSEGWANSPLHF
TRBV30	TRBJ2-3	CAWTFSGDTQYF
TRBV28	TRBJ2-3	CASSPGLAGRYTQYF
TRBV11-2	TRBJ2-1	CASSLGDTYNEQFF
TRBV10-1	TRBJ2-3	CASSGPHGQAAVDTQYF
TRBV18	TRBJ2-5	CASSLTQGQTQYF